This T cell receptor beta chain was documented in a study of blood T cell repertoires in COVID-19 (TCRdb year 2020). For context, the study as a whole: Collaborator samples came from the United States, Italy and Spain and covered acute and convalescent phases of COVID-19. The prospective study material was composed of cDNA or gDNA derived from T cells, B-cell-depleted T cells, or PBMCs. Deeply sampled blood TCRbeta repertoires from subjects exposed to, actively infected with, or recovered from COVID-19 were included in the dataset. A freely available public database, intended as a resource for researchers studying the immune response to SARS-CoV-2, is where the repertoires were released. Samples were obtained from the ongoing ImmuneRACE study (first 160 participants) and from about 1,300 subjects provided by 6 global collaborators. Sample metadata almost always included a de-identified subject ID, COVID-19 status, age in years and sex. Where available, HLA class I and class II types were obtained from metadata supplied by the sample provider rather than from assay-based typing.

The CDR3 numbers 16 residues from cysteine through phenylalanine. The only DNA kept is the CDR3, 48 bases in frame from the first base. The germline V gene supplies CDR1 SGHTA and CDR2 FQGTGA. TCRbeta CDR3 regions were amplified from genomic DNA using the immunoSEQ Assay, a bias-controlled multiplex PCR. The paper's data handling went like this. The number of nucleated cells in each sample was estimated from the amplification of reference gene primers within the assay. To quantify the absolute abundance of each unique TCRbeta CDR3 rearrangement, sequence reads were collapsed and filtered. For each sample, productive Simpson clonality was calculated as the square root of Simpson's diversity index across productive rearrangements. Drawn from immuneACCESS, this table holds only the in-frame rearrangements with V and J called that TCRdb kept. Clones are partly lost; checked studies trace under half to an unresolved V gene and leave the rest unexplained. The D gene and trimming were derived from the DNA, and the V and J assignments and clone size from that table. In this sample the table shows 55,000 to 70,000 clones, about 85% of which occur a single time. The leading ten clones occupy 6.5% to 8.5% of the sample.

As regards this clone: Its antigen has not been determined. Germline is not matched at one junction end, which may reflect a read error.

Collaborating institutions collected whole blood in K2EDTA tubes following their own protocols. For TCRbeta analysis, collaborators shipped samples as frozen whole blood, isolated PBMCs, or DNA extracted from either of those sample types. General study outcomes and caveats: The amount of clinical and demographic metadata varied by source and participant and was provided uncurated.

This receptor was identified in a woman aged 70-85 years with active COVID-19. Sample: peripheral blood. The chain is assembled from TRBV7-3 and TRBJ1-1; TRBD1 could be the D gene, as 6 bases match. The DNA is as follows: TGTGCCAGCAGGTTAATAGGACAGCCGGCTGACACTGAAGCTTTCTTT. It translates to CASRLIGQPADTEAFF.